This TCR beta chain appears in the sequencing data of a study of CD8 T cells in Susac syndrome. This CDR3 is built from 13 residues. The V gene's germline CDR1 is SGHTA and CDR2 FQGTGA. Deletions cut 5 bases from V and 4 bases from J, with 9 bases between. An input of roughly 0.45 to 1 ug of RNA was subjected to reverse transcription using random hexamers. Each CDR3 protein gets one entry after TCRdb re-called the immunoSEQ multiplex PCR reads with MiXCR. Of around 160,000 distinct CDR3 sequences listed, 90% to 95% are singletons. Sequenced material: CD4+ T cells from PBMCs. V gene TRBV7-3 combines with J gene TRBJ2-1; possible D gene TRBD1, 6 bases. This TCR was sampled from a human donor in good health. In DNA, the CDR3 is TGTGCCAGCAGCCTCGGGACATACAATGAGCAGTTCTTC. It codes for CASSLGTYNEQFF.